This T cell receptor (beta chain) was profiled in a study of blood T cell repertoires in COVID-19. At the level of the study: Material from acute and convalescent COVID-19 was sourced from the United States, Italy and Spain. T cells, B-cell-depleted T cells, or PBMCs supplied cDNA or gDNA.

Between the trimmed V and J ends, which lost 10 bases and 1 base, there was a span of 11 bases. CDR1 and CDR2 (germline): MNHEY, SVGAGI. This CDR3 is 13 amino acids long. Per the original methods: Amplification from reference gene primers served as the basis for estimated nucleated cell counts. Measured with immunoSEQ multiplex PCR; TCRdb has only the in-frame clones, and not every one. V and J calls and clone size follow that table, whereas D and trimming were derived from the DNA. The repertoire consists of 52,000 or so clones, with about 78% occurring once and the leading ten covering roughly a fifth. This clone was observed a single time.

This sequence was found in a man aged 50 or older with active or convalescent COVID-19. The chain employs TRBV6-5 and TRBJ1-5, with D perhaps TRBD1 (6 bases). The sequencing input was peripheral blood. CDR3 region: CATSQGSNQPQHF. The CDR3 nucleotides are TGTGCCACTTCACAGGGAAGCAATCAGCCCCAGCATTTT.